The TCR beta chain under discussion was sequenced for a study of cytomegalovirus exposure and HLA in healthy donors (dated by TCRdb to about 2017). For the wider study: An earlier analysis of approximately 640 of the donors reported approximately 300 Gb of sequence data and some 120 million unique TCR beta sequences from about 179 million T cells. Approximately 300 gigabases of sequencing data and 70 million to 95 million unique TCR sequences made up an early release that covered around 640 HLA-typed donors. Of the roughly 390 genotyped donors, more than 75% were placed in the genetic ancestry cluster associated with self-reported Caucasian donors. The study aimed to test whether signatures of past pathogen exposure could be identified by cataloging public T cell receptors. The study profiled the T cell repertoires of under 850 subjects by immunosequencing and related them to cytomegalovirus serostatus. Along with the roughly 670-subject first cohort, a separate validation cohort of over 90 different subjects was used. The study combined high-throughput TCR immunosequencing, statistical association of individual TCRs with disease status, and machine learning to predict cytomegalovirus infection status. A later analysis re-analyzed previously published TCR beta repertoires from 666 donors and added high-resolution HLA genotyping to study TCR occurrence patterns. Rather than using new phenotypic data, the later analysis identified candidate immune exposures from TCR beta sequences and from how often those sequences occurred across donors. In an earlier analysis of more than 550 of the donors, high-throughput TCR beta sequencing was used to judge whether each TCR beta V gene segment behaved as functional or pseudogenic. Donor age, sex, ethnicity and CMV serostatus were compiled together with the repertoire data. A later genetic analysis took genome-wide SNP genotypes for 398 of the 666 donors and used that subset as a discovery cohort. Every discovery cohort repertoire had been produced on one sequencing platform. Both class I and class II loci were covered by HLA typing, at four-digit resolution. The number of typed donors differed by locus: 629-630 for A, B, C, DRB1 and DQB1; roughly 510 for DQA1; approximately 600 for DPA1; and around 490 for DPB1. A few DR-DQ haplotypes were treated as single units for association and clustering because of strong linkage in the cohort. Among some 400 genotyped donors of the cohort, an average of approximately 240,000 unique TCR beta nucleotide sequences was sequenced per donor, of which roughly 17% were non-productive.

From the cysteine through the phenylalanine, the CDR3 covers 15 amino acids. Only the CDR3 part of the read is kept: 45 bases, read in frame from the first base. The germline V gene (reference sequence) provides CDR1 LNHDA and CDR2 SQIVND. V was cut back by 5 bases and J by 0 bases, leaving a gap of 14 bases between them. A remark on this clone: Its antigen is not yet known. The input lacks base qualities; no much larger clone sits a single base away.

In total, just over 650 healthy bone marrow donors made up the cohort. At the time of sampling, every cohort member was nominally healthy, though immune exposures that went unrecorded were likely present. The donor tested CMV seronegative and was one of the 352 seronegative cohort members. A peripheral blood sample was collected from each donor, and TCR beta sequencing was performed on peripheral blood mononuclear cells. The Qiagen DNeasy Blood Extraction Kit was used to extract genomic DNA from the blood cell samples. Broader findings and caveats from the paper: A later analysis reported that several top co-occurrence clusters appeared linked to parvovirus B19, influenza, CMV and Epstein-Barr virus. In a later analysis, most CMV-associated TCR beta chains were found to appear HLA-restricted, with HLA associations seemingly driven largely by CMV exposure. The earlier analysis of around 600 of the donors excluded over 15 rarely observed V segments, including chromosome 9 orphons, because counts were too low. A total of 150 to 200 TCR beta chains were listed by the study as associated with cytomegalovirus. In an earlier analysis of approximately 590 of the donors, most TCR beta V segments appeared in productive rearrangements about 90% or about 30% of the time, broadly matching IMGT annotations. A few of the identified cytomegalovirus-associated TCR beta chains were confirmed in vitro to be specific for cytomegalovirus antigens. The sequencing pipeline was judged likely to have produced a cluster of highly shared sequence variants as a technical artifact. Most TCR sequences were observed very rarely across donors, whereas some public TCRs were present in many individuals. Because HLA typing was missing for some donors at each locus, association tests included only the typed subset. A later analysis associated 16,951 TCR beta sequences with specific HLA alleles at a false discovery rate of 0.05. Correlated functional status among segregating V segments might be attributable to linkage disequilibrium, but an unknown experimental factor could not be ruled out. Strong co-occurrence of HLA alleles, especially DR and DQ, made assigning TCR associations to individual alleles difficult. Compared with equally common non-associated chains, HLA-associated TCR beta chains in a later analysis were more clonally expanded and had lower generation probabilities. A later analysis found that TCR association rates varied across HLA loci, with DRB1 alleles showing the most associated TCRs and HLA-C alleles the fewest. Sequencing depth was assumed to be roughly uniform across donors in the presence/absence analyses, though that assumption may not hold. The only immune exposure information available for the cohort was CMV serostatus. In both the original and validation cohorts, the classifier was reported to diagnose cytomegalovirus status with high specificity and sensitivity. A further reported finding was that TCR beta sequences accurately predicted the HLA-A and HLA-B alleles for most subjects in the first cohort. A later genetic analysis associated a missense DCLRE1C variant with V-gene and J-gene trimming of TCR beta chains, and an independent cohort replicated the association. Some IMGT-functional V segments, including TRBV6-2 and TRBV6-3, could not be distinguished by the 87-base-pair reads and were therefore excluded. Compared with the 666-donor mean, donors in an Asian-associated ancestry cluster had fewer N-insertions in productive TCRs, according to a later genetic analysis. Only TCR beta chains were sequenced in this cohort, and the absence of alpha or paired-chain data limited detectable features. The authors suggested that the approach could potentially be generalized to other disease states and immunological phenotypes.

Receptor amplification or capture employed the immunoSEQ multiplex PCR assay. The multiplex PCR relied on a mix of 60 forward primers for TCR Vbeta segments and 13 reverse primers for TCR Jbeta segments. Amplification of the CDR3 region of rearranged TCR beta genes was performed with a multiplex PCR assay on genomic DNA. Amplified TCR beta libraries were sequenced as 87-base-pair reads on the Illumina HiSeq System. In the original analysis: A later analysis tallied roughly 78 million unique TCR beta chains across the 666 repertoires, and some 12 million of those chains were shared by two or more donors. A nearest-neighbor algorithm error-corrected the raw reads and collapsed the reads into unique sequences, merging closely related sequences to remove PCR and sequencing errors. V, D and J gene segments were assigned by aligning CDR3 sequences to IMGT reference sequences. For a sequence to be retained, a match of at least six nucleotides was required to both a V gene segment and a J gene segment. Rearrangements were classified as productive when the CDR3 lacked stop codons and remained in frame with V and J, and all other rearrangements were classified as non-productive. Following IMGT convention, CDR3 was defined as the stretch from the second conserved V-encoded cysteine to the conserved J-encoded phenylalanine. The earlier analysis of 500 to 600 of the donors excluded sequences that lacked an unambiguous match to a single V gene segment. An earlier analysis of about 600 of the donors called V segments functional above 56.7% productive rearrangements and segregating when the between-donor standard deviation exceeded 5%. To diagnose cytomegalovirus status from the catalog of TCR beta chain sequences, a statistical classification framework was built. In a later analysis, V and J genes were assigned by comparing TCR nucleotide sequences against IMGT/GENE-DB human TR gene sequences. Using the TCRdist pipeline, a later analysis assigned CDR3 sequences along with most-parsimonious VDJ recombination scenarios. In a later analysis, each TCR beta chain was defined by its CDR3 amino acid sequence together with its V-gene family, and reads without a unique V-gene family were excluded. As a way to deal with suspected cross-contamination and a sequencing artifact, a later analysis dropped more than 500 nucleotide sequences that were highly shared and had low generation probability. For each public chain, a later analysis derived a clonal expansion index from normalized ranks of inferred template counts within each repertoire. In a later analysis, generation probabilities were computed with a VDJ recombination model fitted to out-of-frame rearrangements, and the resulting probabilities were checked against IGoR. Hypergeometric tests were used in a later analysis to score TCR-TCR, TCR-HLA and TCR-CMV co-occurrence, with a repertoire-size bias correction applied to the TCR pairs. To estimate false discovery rates, a later analysis permuted the HLA or CMV assignments 20 times. In a later analysis, co-occurring TCRs were grouped using DBSCAN, and TCRdist sequence similarity was added for clustering within HLA-allele-positive subsets. Repertoires with fewer than 30,000 or more than 120,000 public chains were left out of co-occurrence clustering, as were five repertoires with anomalous nucleotide sharing. In TCRdb, the immuneACCESS table is reduced to in-frame sequences with V and J assigned. These tables do not hold every clone; where another copy was compared, an unresolved V gene accounts for under half, and the others remain unexplained. V and J calls and clone size follow that table, whereas D and trimming were derived from the DNA. In all, the sample holds under 60,000 clones, and almost 85% of those were seen once. The top ten clonotypes cover about 3% of the sample.

This TCR was sampled from a man aged 50-60 years in good health and CMV-seronegative. Sequenced sample: PBMCs. The rearranged segments are TRBV19 and TRBJ2-7, and the D gene may be TRBD1, 5 bases matching. The DNA sequence follows: TGTGCCAGTAGTCCCCGCAGGGCAGTCTCCTACGAGCAGTACTTC. Translated, this is CASSPRRAVSYEQYF.